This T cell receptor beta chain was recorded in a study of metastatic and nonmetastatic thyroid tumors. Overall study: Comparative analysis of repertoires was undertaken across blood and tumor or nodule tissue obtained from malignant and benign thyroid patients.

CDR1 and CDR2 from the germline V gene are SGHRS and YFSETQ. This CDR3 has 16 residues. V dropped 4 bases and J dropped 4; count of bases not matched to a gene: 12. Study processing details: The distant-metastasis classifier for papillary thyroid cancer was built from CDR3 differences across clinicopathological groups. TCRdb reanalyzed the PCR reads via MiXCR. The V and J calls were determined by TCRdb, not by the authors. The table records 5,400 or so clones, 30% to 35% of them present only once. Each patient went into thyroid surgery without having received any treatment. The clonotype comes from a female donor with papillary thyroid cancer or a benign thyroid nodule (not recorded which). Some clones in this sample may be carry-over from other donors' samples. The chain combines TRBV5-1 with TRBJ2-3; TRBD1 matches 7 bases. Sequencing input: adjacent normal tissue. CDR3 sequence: CASSTRDSRRPDTQYF. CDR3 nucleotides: TGCGCCAGCAGCACCCGGGACAGCAGACGACCAGATACGCAGTATTTT.